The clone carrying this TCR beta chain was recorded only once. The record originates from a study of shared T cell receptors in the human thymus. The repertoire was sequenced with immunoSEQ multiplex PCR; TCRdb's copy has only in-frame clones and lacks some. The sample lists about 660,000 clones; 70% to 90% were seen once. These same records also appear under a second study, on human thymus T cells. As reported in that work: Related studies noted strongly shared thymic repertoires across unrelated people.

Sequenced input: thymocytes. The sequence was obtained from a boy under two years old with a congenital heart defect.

CDR3 nucleotide sequence: TGTGCCAGCTGGAGTACTACAGATACGCAGTATTTT. Encoded protein: CASWSTTDTQYF. The chain recombines TRBV2 with TRBJ2-3; D is unclear. CDR1 SNHLY and CDR2 FYNNEI come from the germline V gene. The CDR3 consists of 12 residues. With 8 bases removed from V and 3 bases from J, the gap between germline ends came to 9 bases.